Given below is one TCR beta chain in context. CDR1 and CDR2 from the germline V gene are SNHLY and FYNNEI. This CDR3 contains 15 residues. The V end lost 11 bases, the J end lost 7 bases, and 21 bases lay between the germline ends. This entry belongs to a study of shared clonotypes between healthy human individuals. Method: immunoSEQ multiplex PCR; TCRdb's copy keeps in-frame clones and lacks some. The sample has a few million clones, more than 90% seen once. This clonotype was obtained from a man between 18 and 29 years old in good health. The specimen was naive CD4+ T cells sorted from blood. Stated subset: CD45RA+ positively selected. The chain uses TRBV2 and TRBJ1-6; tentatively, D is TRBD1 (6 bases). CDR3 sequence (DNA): TGTGCCGCCAGCAGGCTTACAGGGAAAAATTCACCCCTCCACTTT. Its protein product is CAASRLTGKNSPLHF.